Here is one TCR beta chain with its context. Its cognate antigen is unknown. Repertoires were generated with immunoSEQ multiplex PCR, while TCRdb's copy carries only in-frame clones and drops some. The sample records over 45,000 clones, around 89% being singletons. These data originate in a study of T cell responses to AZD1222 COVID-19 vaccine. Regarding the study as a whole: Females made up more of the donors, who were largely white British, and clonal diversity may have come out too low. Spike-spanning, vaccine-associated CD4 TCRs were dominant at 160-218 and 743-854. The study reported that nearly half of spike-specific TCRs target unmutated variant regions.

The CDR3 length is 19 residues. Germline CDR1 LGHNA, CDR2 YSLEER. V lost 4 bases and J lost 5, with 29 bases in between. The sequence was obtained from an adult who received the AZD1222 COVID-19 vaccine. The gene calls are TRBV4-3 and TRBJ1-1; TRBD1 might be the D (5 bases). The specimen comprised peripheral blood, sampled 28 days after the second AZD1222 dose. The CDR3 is CASSPGYATDGAGATEAFF. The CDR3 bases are TGCGCCAGCAGCCCAGGGTATGCCACCGATGGGGCAGGAGCGACTGAAGCTTTCTTT.